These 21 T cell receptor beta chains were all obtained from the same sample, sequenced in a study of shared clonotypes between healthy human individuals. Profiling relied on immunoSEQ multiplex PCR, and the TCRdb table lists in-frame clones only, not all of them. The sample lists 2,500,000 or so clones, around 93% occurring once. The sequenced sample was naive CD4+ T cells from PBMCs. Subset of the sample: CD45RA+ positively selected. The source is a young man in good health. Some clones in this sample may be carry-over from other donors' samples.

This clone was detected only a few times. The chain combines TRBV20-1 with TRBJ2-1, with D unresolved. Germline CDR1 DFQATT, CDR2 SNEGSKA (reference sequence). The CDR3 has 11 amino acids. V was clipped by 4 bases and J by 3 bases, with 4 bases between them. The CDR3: CSANHYNEQFF. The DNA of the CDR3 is TGCAGTGCTAATCACTACAATGAGCAGTTCTTC.

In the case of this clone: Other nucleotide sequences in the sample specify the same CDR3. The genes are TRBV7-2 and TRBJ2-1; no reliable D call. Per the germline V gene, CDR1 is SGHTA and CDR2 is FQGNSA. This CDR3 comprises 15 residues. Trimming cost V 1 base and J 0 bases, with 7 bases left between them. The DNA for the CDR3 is TGTGCCAGCAGCTTAGAGCCGAGCTCCTACAATGAGCAGTTCTTC. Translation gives CASSLEPSSYNEQFF.

The DNA for the CDR3 is TGTGCCAGCAGTCCCCCTTCTTCGGGACACTTCACAGATACGCAGTATTTT. Residues: CASSPPSSGHFTDTQYF. V gene TRBV27 combines with J gene TRBJ2-3; TRBD1 might be the D (6 bases). This CDR3 contains 17 residues. Germline CDR1 MNHEY, CDR2 SMNVEV (reference sequence). Trimming shortened V by 5 bases and J by 2 bases, and 20 bases separated the two germline ends.

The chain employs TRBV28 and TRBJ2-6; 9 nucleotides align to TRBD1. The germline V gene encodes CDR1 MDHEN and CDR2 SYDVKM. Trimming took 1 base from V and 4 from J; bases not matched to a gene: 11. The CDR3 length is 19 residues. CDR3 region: CASSLFMGTGTYGANVLTF. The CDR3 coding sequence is TGTGCCAGCAGTTTATTTATGGGGACAGGGACCTACGGGGCCAACGTCCTGACTTTC. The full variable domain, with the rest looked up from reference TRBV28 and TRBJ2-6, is DVKVTQSSRYLVKRTGEKVFLECVQDMDHENMFWYRQDPGLGLRLIYFSYDVKMKEKGDIPEGYSVSREKKERFSLILESASTNQTSMYLCASSLFMGTGTYGANVLTFGAGSRLTVL.

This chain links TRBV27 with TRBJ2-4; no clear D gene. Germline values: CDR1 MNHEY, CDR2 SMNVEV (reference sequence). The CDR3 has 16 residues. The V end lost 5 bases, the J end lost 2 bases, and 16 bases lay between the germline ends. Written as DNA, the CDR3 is TGTGCCAGCAGTCCTATAGTCGGGCACTCCAAAAACATTCAGTACTTC. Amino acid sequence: CASSPIVGHSKNIQYF.

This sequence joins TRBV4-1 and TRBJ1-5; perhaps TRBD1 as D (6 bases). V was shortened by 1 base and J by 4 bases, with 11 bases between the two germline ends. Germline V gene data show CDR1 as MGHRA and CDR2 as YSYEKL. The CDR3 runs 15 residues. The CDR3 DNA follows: TGCGCCAGCAGCCAAGGGACAGAATGGAATCAGCCCCAGCATTTT. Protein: CASSQGTEWNQPQHF.

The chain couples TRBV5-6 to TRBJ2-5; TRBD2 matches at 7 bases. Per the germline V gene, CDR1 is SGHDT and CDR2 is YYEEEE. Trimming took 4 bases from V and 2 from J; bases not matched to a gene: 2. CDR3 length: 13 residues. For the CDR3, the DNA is TGTGCCAGCAGCCCGGGACTACAAGAGACCCAGTACTTC. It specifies CASSPGLQETQYF.

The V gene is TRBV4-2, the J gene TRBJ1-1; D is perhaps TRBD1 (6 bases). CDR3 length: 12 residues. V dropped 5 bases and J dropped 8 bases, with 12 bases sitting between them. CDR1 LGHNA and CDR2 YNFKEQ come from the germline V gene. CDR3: CASSKGGGEAFF. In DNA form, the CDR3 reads TGTGCCAGCAGCAAAGGGGGAGGAGAAGCTTTCTTT.

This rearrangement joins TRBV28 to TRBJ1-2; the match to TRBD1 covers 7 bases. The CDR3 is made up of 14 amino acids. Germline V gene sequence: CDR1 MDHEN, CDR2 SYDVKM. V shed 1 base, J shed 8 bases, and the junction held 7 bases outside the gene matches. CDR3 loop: CASSLFDREGGYTF. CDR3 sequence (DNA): TGTGCCAGCAGTTTATTTGACAGGGAGGGCGGCTACACCTTC.

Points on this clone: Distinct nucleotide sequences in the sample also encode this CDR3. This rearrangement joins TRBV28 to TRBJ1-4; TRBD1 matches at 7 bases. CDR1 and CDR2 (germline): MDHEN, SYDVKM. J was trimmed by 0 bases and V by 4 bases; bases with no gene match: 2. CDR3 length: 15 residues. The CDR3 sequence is CASSSGGATNEKLFF. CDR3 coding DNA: TGTGCCAGCAGTTCAGGGGGTGCAACTAATGAAAAACTGTTTTTT. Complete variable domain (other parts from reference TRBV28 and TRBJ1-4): DVKVTQSSRYLVKRTGEKVFLECVQDMDHENMFWYRQDPGLGLRLIYFSYDVKMKEKGDIPEGYSVSREKKERFSLILESASTNQTSMYLCASSSGGATNEKLFFGSGTQLSVL.

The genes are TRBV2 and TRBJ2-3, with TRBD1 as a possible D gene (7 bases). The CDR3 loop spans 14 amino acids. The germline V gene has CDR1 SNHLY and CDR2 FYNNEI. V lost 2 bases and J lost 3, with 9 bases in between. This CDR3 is CASSEPGGTDTQYF. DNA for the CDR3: TGTGCCAGCAGTGAACCAGGGGGGACAGATACGCAGTATTTT.

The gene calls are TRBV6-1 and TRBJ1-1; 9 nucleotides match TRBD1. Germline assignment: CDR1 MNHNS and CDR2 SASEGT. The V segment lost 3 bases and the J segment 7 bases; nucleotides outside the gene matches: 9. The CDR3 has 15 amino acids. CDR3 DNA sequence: TGTGCCAGCAGTGACTTCGGGACAGGGAAGGGTGAAGCTTTCTTT. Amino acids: CASSDFGTGKGEAFF.

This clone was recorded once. CDR3 amino acids: CASTRTAGANVLTF. As DNA, the CDR3 is TGTGCCAGCACTAGGACAGCTGGGGCCAACGTCCTGACTTTC. The chain combines TRBV30 with TRBJ2-6, with a possible D match to TRBD1 (6 bases). The CDR3 is made up of 14 amino acids. The V and J ends lost 8 bases and 2 bases respectively, with 13 bases between them. CDR1 GTSNPN and CDR2 SVGIG come from the germline V gene (reference sequence).

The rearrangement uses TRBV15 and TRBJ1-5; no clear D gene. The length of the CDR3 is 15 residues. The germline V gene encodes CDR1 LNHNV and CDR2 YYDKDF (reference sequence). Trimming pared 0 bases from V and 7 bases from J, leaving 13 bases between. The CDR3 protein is CATSRDLGAGQPQHF. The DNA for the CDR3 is TGTGCCACCAGCAGAGATCTGGGTGCTGGCCAGCCCCAGCATTTT.

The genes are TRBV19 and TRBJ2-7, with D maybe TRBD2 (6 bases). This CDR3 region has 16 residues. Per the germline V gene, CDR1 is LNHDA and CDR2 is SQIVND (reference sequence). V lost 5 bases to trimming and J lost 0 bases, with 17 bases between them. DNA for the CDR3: TGTGCCAGTAGTCCAAGTAGCGGACTGATCTCCTACGAGCAGTACTTC. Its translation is CASSPSSGLISYEQYF.

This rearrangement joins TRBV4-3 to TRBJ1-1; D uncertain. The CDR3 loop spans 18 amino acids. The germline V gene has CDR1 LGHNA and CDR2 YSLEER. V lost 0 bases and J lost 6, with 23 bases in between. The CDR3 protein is CASSQEIIRPTTAAEAFF. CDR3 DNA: TGCGCCAGCAGCCAAGAAATCATTCGGCCAACCACCGCGGCTGAAGCTTTCTTT.

The CDR3 is CASSLAAVYEQYF. CDR3 DNA sequence: TGTGCCAGCAGCTTAGCAGCGGTCTACGAGCAGTACTTC. The chain has TRBV7-2 and TRBJ2-7; a weak D match, TRBD2 (5 bases). Germline CDR1 and CDR2: SGHTA and FQGNSA. The CDR3 totals 13 residues. Trimming cost V 0 bases and J 3 bases, with 6 bases left between them.

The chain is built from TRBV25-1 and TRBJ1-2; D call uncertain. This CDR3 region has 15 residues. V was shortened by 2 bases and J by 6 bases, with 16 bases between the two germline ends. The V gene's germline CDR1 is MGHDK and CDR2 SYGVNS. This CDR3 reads CASSESDRRWNGYTF. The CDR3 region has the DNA TGTGCCAGCAGTGAAAGTGACCGAAGGTGGAATGGCTACACCTTC.

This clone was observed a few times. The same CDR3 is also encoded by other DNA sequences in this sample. Written as DNA, the CDR3 is TGTGCCAGCAGCTTGGAGCCAGGCGGCAATCAGCCCCAGCATTTT. Translating it yields CASSLEPGGNQPQHF. This sequence joins TRBV5-4 and TRBJ1-5, with D unresolved. Trimming shortened V by 0 bases and J by 2 bases, and 9 bases separated the two germline ends. CDR3 length equals 15 residues. Germline values: CDR1 SGHNT, CDR2 YYREEE (reference sequence).

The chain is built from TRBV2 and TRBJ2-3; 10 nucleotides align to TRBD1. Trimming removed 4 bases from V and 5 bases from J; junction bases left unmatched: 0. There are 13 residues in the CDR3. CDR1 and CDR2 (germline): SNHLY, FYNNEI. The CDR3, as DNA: TGTGCCAGCAGTGGGACAGGGGGAGATACGCAGTATTTT. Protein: CASSGTGGDTQYF.

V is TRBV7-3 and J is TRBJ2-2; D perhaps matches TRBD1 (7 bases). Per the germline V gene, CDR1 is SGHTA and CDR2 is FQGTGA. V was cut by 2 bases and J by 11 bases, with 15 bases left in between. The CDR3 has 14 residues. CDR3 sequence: CASSLGQGGGELFF. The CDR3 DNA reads TGTGCCAGCAGCTTAGGGCAGGGGGGCGGCGAGCTGTTTTTT. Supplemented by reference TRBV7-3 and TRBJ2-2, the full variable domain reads GAGVSQTPSNKVTEKGKYVELRCDPISGHTALYWYRQSLGQGPEFLIYFQGTGAADDSGLPNDRFFAVRPEGSVSTLKIQRTERGDSAVYLCASSLGQGGGELFFGEGSRLTVL.